This T cell receptor beta chain was captured in a study of blood T cell repertoires in COVID-19. At the level of the study: The study drew acute and convalescent COVID-19 samples from the United States, Italy and Spain.

Methods used by the authors: Reference gene primer amplification yielded estimated nucleated cell counts. Clones were sequenced by immunoSEQ multiplex PCR, and TCRdb holds only the in-frame ones, with some missing. V and J calls and clone size follow that table, whereas D and trimming were derived from the DNA. Of over 20,000 clones in the sample, about 91% were seen once. V was pared by 3 bases and J by 4 bases, with 10 bases between. The germline V gene encodes CDR1 SGHVS and CDR2 FQNEAQ. The CDR3 totals 14 residues. Material: peripheral blood. The gene calls are TRBV7-8 and TRBJ2-1, with D maybe TRBD2 (6 bases). The source is a woman in her 70s with active COVID-19. CDR3 residues: CASSLASEYNEQFF. CDR3 bases: TGTGCCAGCAGCTTGGCTAGCGAATACAATGAGCAGTTCTTC.